The 10 T cell receptor beta chains listed next were all sequenced from one sample in a study of identical twins. TCRdb used MiXCR to reprocess the 5' RACE reads, holding one entry per CDR3 protein. The sample comprises 200,000 to 250,000 distinct CDR3 sequences, roughly 7% of which are singletons, and approximately 3.7% rests with the top ten. This same sample was also taken into another study, of yellow fever vaccine responses in identical twins.

Material: memory (CD45RO+) T cells sorted from blood. The source of these receptors is a woman aged 18-29 years in good health.

In this sample, this clonotype turned up many times. V and J are TRBV6-1 and TRBJ2-7; the D gene is possibly TRBD2 (5 bases). The germline V and J ends were trimmed by 10 bases and 6 bases, with 19 bases remaining between them. The V gene's germline CDR1 is MNHNS and CDR2 SASEGT. CDR3 size: 13 residues. CDR3 protein: CATQGLTTAEQYV. In DNA, the CDR3 is TGTGCCACCCAAGGACTGACAACTGCCGAGCAGTACGTC.

The chain joins TRBV2 to TRBJ2-5; TRBD2 aligns across 11 bases. In germline, CDR1 is SNHLY, CDR2 FYNNEI. V shed 11 bases, J shed 6 bases, and the junction held 23 bases outside the gene matches. This CDR3 is built from 18 residues. The CDR3 loop reads CAFSQPYVAGGPLKTQYF. CDR3 nucleotides: TGTGCCTTCAGTCAACCTTATGTAGCGGGAGGGCCTCTCAAGACCCAGTACTTC.

This clonotype was seen more than once but under ten times. The chain links TRBV3-1 to TRBJ1-1; tentatively, D is TRBD1 (5 bases). With 3 bases removed from V and 4 bases from J, the gap between germline ends came to 9 bases. The CDR3 consists of 13 residues. Germline V gene data show CDR1 as LGHDT and CDR2 as YNNKEL (reference sequence). This chain's CDR3 is CASSQGEGTEAFF. The CDR3, as DNA: TGTGCCAGCAGCCAGGGGGAGGGCACTGAAGCTTTCTTT. The complete variable domain, with remaining parts taken from reference TRBV3-1 and TRBJ1-1, reads DTAVSQTPKYLVTQMGNDKSIKCEQNLGHDTMYWYKQDSKKFLKIMFSYNNKELIINETVPNRFSPKSPDKAHLNLHINSLELGDSAVYFCASSQGEGTEAFFGQGTRLTVV.

This clonotype was seen many times. The chain couples TRBV5-1 to TRBJ2-2; the D gene is possibly TRBD2 (5 bases). Germline V gene data show CDR1 as SGHRS and CDR2 as YFSETQ. The CDR3 length is 16 residues. Trimming stripped 4 bases from V and 4 bases from J, with 17 bases between. Here the CDR3 DNA reads TGCGCCAGCAGCACGGGGATCTTTCGAACCACCGGGGAGCTGTTTTTT. The encoded protein is CASSTGIFRTTGELFF.

Many counts were recorded for this clonotype. The rearrangement links TRBV20-1 to TRBJ2-7, with TRBD1 identical over 9 bases. Germline V gene data show CDR1 as DFQATT and CDR2 as SNEGSKA (reference sequence). After removal of 3 bases from V and 3 bases from J, the junction contained 9 bases not matched to a gene. There are 15 residues in the CDR3. CDR3 residues: CSASATGQGLYEQYF. The CDR3 region has the DNA TGCAGTGCTAGCGCCACGGGACAGGGTCTCTACGAGCAGTACTTC.

This clonotype was counted at least ten times. The chain combines TRBV3-1 with TRBJ2-1, with D possibly being TRBD2 (6 bases). V was pared by 0 bases and J by 1 base, with 25 bases between. This CDR3 comprises 21 residues. The germline gives CDR1 LGHDT, CDR2 YNNKEL (reference sequence). CDR3 DNA: TGTGCCAGCAGCCAAGAATGGCAGGGAGAACGCCTAGCGCTTTCCTACAATGAGCAGTTCTTC. Translation: CASSQEWQGERLALSYNEQFF.

This chain connects TRBV3-1 to TRBJ1-1; D is uncertain. Germline V gene sequence: CDR1 LGHDT, CDR2 YNNKEL (reference sequence). The CDR3 covers 17 residues. Trimming took 5 bases from V and 1 from J, leaving 20 bases between them. CDR3 nucleotides: TGTGCCAGCAGCTCACCAAGTGAAGGACGGTCGAACACTGAAGCTTTCTTT. Amino acids: CASSSPSEGRSNTEAFF.

The genes are TRBV4-2 and TRBJ2-3; the D is unclear. The CDR3 is 13 amino acids. Trimming stripped 4 bases from V and 4 bases from J, with 9 bases between. Germline V gene sequence: CDR1 LGHNA, CDR2 YNFKEQ. In DNA, the CDR3 is TGTGCCAGCAGCCCCCACGTCGCAGATACGCAGTATTTT. Translating it yields CASSPHVADTQYF.

The chain is built from TRBV11-2 and TRBJ2-1; the D gene is possibly TRBD2 (6 bases). CDR3 length: 14 amino acids. Germline values: CDR1 SGHAT, CDR2 FQNNGV. V was trimmed by 3 bases and J by 7 bases, leaving 13 bases between them. CDR3 amino acids: CASSFGGNVNEQFF. DNA for the CDR3: TGTGCCAGCAGCTTTGGCGGGAACGTAAATGAGCAGTTCTTC.

This clonotype was counted a few times. The V call is TRBV10-2, the J call TRBJ1-1; D might be TRBD1 (6 bases). This CDR3 is 13 amino acids long. The V gene lost 3 bases and the J gene lost 5 bases, with 10 bases spanning the gap. Germline V gene sequence: CDR1 WSHSY, CDR2 SAAADI. Here the CDR3 DNA reads TGCGCCAGCAGTGACCGTCAGGGGACTGAAGCTTTCTTT. Protein product: CASSDRQGTEAFF.